This record covers a single TCR beta chain. The target antigen is unknown. Time point reported: newly diagnosed, previously untreated cHL patient sample. Magnetic negative selection of thawed PBMCs was the method by which CD4+ T cells were purified. Acting as the comparison were PBMCs from newly diagnosed, untreated classical Hodgkin lymphoma. The V and J ends lost 5 bases and 3 bases respectively, with 11 bases between them. Germline CDR1 and CDR2: LGHNA and YNFKEQ. There are 13 residues in the CDR3. The data are from a study of PD-1 blockade in classical Hodgkin lymphoma. Clones were sequenced by immunoSEQ multiplex PCR, and TCRdb holds only the in-frame ones, with some missing. The data contain 20,000 to 25,000 clones, 90% to 95% of them seen just once; the ten biggest clones take up over 0.4%. Whole-study results and caveats: Reported findings placed baseline TCR diversity lower in newly diagnosed patients (compared with healthy donors). Sources of repertoire differences remain undefined, possibly disease activity or prior therapy.

Sequenced input: CD4+ T cells from blood. J is TRBJ2-7 and V is TRBV4-2, with TRBD1 as a possible D gene (6 bases). The sequence was obtained from a human donor with classical Hodgkin lymphoma. The chain's CDR3 is CASSGDIGYEQYF. CDR3 bases: TGTGCCAGCAGCGGGGACATAGGCTACGAGCAGTACTTC.